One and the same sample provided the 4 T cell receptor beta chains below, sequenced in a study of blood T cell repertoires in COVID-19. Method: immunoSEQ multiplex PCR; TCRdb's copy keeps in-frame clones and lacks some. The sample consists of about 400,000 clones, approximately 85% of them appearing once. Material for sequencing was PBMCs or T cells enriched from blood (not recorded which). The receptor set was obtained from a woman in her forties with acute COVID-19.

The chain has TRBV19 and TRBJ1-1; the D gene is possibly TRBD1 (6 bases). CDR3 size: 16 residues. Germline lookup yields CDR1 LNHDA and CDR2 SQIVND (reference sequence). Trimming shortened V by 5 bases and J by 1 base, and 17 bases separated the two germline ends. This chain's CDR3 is CASSVKHTQGNTEAFF. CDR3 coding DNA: TGTGCCAGTAGTGTAAAACACACACAGGGGAACACTGAAGCTTTCTTT.

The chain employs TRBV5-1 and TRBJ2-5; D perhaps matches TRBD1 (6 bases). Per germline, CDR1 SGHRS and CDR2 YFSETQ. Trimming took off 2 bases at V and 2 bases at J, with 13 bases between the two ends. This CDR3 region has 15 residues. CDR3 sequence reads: CASSFGQGWQETQYF. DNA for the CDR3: TGCGCCAGCAGCTTCGGGCAGGGGTGGCAAGAGACCCAGTACTTC.

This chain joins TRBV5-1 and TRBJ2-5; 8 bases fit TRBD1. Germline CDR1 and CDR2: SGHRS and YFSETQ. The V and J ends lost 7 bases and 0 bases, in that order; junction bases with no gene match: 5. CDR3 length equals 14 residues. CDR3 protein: CASAGTGYQETQYF. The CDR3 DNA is TGCGCCAGCGCCGGGACAGGATACCAAGAGACCCAGTACTTC.

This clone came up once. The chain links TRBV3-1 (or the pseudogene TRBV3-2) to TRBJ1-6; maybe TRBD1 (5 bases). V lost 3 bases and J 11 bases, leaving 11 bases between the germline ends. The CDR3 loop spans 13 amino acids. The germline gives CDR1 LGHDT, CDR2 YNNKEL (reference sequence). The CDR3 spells CASSQGTGTPLHF. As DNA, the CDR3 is TGTGCCAGCAGCCAGGGGACTGGTACACCCCTCCACTTT.